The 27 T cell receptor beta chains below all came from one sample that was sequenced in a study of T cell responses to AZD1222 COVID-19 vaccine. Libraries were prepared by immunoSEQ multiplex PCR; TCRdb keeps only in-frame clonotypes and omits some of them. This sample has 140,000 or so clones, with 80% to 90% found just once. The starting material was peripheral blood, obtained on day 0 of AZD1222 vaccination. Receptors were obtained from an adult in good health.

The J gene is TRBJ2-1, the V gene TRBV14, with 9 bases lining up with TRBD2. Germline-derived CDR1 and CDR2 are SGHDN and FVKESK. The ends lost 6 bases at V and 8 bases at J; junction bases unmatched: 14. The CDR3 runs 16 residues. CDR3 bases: TGTGCCAGCAGTCGGGCGGCGGGAGGGATCTTGTATGAGCAGTTCTTC. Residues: CASSRAAGGILYEQFF.

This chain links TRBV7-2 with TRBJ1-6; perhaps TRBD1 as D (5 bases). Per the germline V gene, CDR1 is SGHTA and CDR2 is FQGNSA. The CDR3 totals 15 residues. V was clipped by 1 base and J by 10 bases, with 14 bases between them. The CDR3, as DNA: TGTGCCAGCAGCTTAGGATCAGGGACCGGATCACCCCTCCACTTT. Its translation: CASSLGSGTGSPLHF.

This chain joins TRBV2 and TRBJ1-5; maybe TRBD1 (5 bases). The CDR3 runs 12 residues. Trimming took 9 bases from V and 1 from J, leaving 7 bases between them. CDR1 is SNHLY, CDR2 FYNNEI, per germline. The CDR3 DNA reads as TGTGCCAGGGGACGGAGCAATCAGCCCCAGCATTTT. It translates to CARGRSNQPQHF.

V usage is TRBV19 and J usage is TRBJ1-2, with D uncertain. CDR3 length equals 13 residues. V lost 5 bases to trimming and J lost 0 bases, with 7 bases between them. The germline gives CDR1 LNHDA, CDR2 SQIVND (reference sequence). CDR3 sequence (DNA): TGTGCCAGTAGTGTGACTACTAACTATGGCTACACCTTC. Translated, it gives CASSVTTNYGYTF. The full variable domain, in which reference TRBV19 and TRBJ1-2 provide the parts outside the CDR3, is DGGITQSPKYLFRKEGQNVTLSCEQNLNHDAMYWYRQDPGQGLRLIYYSQIVNDFQKGDIAEGYSVSREKKESFPLTVTSAQKNPTAFYLCASSVTTNYGYTFGSGTRLTVV.

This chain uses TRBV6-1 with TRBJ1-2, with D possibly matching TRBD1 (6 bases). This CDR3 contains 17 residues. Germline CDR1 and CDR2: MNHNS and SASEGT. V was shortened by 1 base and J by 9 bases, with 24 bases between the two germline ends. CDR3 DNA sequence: TGTGCCAGCAGTGAAGACGGATGGTACGACAGGAAGGTTCGCTACACCTTC. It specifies CASSEDGWYDRKVRYTF.

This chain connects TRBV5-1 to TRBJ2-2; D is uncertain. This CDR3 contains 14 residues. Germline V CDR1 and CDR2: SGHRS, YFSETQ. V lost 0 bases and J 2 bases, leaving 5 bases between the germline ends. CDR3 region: CASSLVANTGELFF. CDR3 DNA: TGCGCCAGCAGCTTGGTAGCAAACACCGGGGAGCTGTTTTTT.

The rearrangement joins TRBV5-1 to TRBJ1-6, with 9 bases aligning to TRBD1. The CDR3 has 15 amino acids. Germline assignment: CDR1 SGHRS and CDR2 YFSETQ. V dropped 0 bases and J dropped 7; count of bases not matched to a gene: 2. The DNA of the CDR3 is TGCGCCAGCAGCTTGGAGGGGACAGGGAATTCACCCCTCCACTTT. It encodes CASSLEGTGNSPLHF. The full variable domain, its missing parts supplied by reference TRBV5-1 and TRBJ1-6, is KAGVTQTPRYLIKTRGQQVTLSCSPISGHRSVSWYQQTPGQGLQFLFEYFSETQRNKGNFPGRFSGRQFSNSRSEMNVSTLELGDSALYLCASSLEGTGNSPLHFGNGTRLTVT.

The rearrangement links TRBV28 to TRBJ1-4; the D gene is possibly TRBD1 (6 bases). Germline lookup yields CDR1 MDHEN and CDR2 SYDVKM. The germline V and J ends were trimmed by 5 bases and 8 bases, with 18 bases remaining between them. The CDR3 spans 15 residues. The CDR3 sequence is CASSPSDRFNEKLFF. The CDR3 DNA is TGTGCCAGCAGTCCCAGTGACAGGTTTAACGAAAAACTGTTTTTT.

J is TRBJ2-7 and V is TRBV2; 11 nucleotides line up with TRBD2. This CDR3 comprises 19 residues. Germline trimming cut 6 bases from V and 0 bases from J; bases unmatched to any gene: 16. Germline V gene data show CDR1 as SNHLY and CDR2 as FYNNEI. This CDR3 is CASSPGRGRLAGFSYEQYF. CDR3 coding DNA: TGTGCCAGCAGCCCCGGCCGGGGGCGACTAGCGGGATTCTCCTACGAGCAGTACTTC.

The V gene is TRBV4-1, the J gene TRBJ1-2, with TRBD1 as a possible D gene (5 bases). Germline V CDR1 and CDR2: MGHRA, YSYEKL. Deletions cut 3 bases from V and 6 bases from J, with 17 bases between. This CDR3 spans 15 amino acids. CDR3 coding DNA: TGCGCCAGCAGCCACTCGAGTGGGGGAGTAGATGGCTACACCTTC. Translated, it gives CASSHSSGGVDGYTF.

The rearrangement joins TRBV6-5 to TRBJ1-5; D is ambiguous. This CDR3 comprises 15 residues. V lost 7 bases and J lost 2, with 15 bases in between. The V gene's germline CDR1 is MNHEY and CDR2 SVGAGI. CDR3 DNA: TGTGCCAGCATTACTGGGGTCGCGGGCAATCAGCCCCAGCATTTT. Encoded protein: CASITGVAGNQPQHF.

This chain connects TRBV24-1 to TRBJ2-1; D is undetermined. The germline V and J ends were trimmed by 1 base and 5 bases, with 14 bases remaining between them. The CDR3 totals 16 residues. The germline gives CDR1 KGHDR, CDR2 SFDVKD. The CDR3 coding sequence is TGTGCCACCAGTGATTTTGAAGACAAGATCAACAATGAGCAGTTCTTC. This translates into CATSDFEDKINNEQFF.

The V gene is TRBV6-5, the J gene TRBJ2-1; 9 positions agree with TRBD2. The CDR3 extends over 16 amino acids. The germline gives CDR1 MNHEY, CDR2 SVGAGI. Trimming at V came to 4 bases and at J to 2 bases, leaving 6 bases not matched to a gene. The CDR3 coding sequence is TGTGCCAGCAGTTTGGGACTAGCTTCCCCCTACAATGAGCAGTTCTTC. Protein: CASSLGLASPYNEQFF.

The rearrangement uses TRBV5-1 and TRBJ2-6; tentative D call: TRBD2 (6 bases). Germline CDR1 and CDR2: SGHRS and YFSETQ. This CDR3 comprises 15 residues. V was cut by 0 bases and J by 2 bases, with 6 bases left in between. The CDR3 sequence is CASSLGGTGANVLTF. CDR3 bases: TGCGCCAGCAGCTTGGGCGGGACTGGGGCCAACGTCCTGACTTTC.

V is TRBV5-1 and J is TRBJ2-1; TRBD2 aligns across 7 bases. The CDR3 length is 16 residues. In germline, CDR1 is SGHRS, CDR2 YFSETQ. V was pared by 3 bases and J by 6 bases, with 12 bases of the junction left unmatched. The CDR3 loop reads CASSYGTGGSTNEQFF. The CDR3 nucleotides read TGCGCCAGCAGCTATGGGACTGGCGGGAGTACCAATGAGCAGTTCTTC.

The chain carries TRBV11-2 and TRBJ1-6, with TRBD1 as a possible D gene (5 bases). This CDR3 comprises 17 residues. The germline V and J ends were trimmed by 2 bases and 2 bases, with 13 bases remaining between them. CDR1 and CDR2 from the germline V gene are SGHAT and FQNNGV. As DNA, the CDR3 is TGTGCCAGCAGCTTAAGGTCCTCGGGGGCCTATAATTCACCCCTCCACTTT. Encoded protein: CASSLRSSGAYNSPLHF.

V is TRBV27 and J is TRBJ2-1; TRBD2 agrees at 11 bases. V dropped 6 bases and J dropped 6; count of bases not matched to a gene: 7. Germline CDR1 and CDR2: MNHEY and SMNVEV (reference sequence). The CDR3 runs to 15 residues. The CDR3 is CASSPTSGTLNEQFF. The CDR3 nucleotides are TGTGCCAGCAGCCCGACTAGCGGGACCCTCAATGAGCAGTTCTTC.

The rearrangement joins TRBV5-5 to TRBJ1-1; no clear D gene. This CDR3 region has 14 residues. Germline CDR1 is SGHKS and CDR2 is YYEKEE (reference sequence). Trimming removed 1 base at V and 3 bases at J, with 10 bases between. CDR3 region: CASSLSGWDTEAFF. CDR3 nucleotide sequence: TGTGCCAGCAGCTTGTCGGGTTGGGACACTGAAGCTTTCTTT.

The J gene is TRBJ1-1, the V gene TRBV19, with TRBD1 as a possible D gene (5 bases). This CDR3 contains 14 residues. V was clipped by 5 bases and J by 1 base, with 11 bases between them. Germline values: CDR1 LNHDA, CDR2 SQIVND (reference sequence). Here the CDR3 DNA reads TGTGCCAGTAGTGCTTCCGGGGCGAACACTGAAGCTTTCTTT. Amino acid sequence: CASSASGANTEAFF.

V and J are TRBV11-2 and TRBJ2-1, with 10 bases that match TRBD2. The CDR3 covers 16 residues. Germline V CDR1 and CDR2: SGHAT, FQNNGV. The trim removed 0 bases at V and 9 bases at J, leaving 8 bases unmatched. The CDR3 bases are TGTGCCAGCAGCTTAGATACGACCGGGACTAGCGTTGAGCAGTTCTTC. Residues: CASSLDTTGTSVEQFF.

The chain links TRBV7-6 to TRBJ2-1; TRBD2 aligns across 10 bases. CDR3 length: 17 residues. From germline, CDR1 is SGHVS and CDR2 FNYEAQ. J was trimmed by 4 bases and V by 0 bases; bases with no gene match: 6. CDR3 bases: TGTGCCAGCAGCTTAGCGAATGGACTAGCGGAGTACAATGAGCAGTTCTTC. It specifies CASSLANGLAEYNEQFF.

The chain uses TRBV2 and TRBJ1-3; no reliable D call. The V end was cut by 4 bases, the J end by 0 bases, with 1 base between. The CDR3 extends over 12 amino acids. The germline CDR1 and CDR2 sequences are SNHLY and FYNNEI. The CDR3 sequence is CASSGSGNTIYF. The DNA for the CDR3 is TGTGCCAGCAGTGGCTCTGGAAACACCATATATTTT. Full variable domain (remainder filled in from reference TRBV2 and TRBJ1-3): EPEVTQTPSHQVTQMGQEVILRCVPISNHLYFYWYRQILGQKVEFLVSFYNNEISEKSEIFDDQFSVERPDGSNFTLKIRSTKLEDSAMYFCASSGSGNTIYFGEGSWLTVV.

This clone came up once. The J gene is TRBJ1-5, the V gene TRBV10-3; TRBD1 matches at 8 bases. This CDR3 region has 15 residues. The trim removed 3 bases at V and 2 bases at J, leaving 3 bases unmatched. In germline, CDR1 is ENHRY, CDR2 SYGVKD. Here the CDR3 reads CAISDRGRGNQPQHF. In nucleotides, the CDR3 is TGTGCCATCAGTGACAGGGGGCGAGGCAATCAGCCCCAGCATTTT.

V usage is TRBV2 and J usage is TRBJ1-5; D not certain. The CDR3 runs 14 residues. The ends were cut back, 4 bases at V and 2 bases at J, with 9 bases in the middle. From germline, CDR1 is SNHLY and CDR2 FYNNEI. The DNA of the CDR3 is TGTGCCAGCAGTGGGGGAAGTGGCAATCAGCCCCAGCATTTT. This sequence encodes CASSGGSGNQPQHF.

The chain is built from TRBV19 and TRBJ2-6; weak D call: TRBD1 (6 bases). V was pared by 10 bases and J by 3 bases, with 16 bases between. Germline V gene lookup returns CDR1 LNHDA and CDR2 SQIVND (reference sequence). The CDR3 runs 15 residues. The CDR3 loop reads CATTSGVVGANVLTF. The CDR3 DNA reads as TGTGCCACTACGTCAGGGGTTGTTGGGGCCAACGTCCTGACTTTC.

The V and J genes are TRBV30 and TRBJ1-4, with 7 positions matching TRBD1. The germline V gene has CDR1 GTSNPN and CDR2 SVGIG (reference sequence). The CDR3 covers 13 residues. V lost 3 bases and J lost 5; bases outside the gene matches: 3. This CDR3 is CAWRRQGNEKLFF. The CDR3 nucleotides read TGTGCCTGGAGGAGACAGGGAAATGAAAAACTGTTTTTT.

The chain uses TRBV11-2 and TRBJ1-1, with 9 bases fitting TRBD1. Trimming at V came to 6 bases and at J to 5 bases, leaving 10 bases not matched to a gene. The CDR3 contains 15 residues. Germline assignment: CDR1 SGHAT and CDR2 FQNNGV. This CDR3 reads CASRPAQGAVTEAFF. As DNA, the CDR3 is TGTGCCAGCAGACCTGCACAGGGGGCGGTTACTGAAGCTTTCTTT.